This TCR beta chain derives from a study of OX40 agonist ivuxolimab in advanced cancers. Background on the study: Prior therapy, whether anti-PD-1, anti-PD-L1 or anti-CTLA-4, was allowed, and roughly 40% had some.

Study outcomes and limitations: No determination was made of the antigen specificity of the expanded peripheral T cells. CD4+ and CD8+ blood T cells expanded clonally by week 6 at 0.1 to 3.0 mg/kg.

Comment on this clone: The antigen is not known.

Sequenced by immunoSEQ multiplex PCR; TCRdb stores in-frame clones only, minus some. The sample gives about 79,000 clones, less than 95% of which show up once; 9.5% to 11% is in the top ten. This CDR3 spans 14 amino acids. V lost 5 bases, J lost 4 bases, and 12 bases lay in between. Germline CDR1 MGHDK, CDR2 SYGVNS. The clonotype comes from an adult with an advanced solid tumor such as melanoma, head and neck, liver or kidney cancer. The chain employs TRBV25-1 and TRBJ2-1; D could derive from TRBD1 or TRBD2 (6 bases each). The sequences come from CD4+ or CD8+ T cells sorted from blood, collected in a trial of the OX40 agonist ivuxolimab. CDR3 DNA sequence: TGTGCCAGCAGTAACGGGGGCCCATACAATGAGCAGTTCTTC. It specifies CASSNGGPYNEQFF.